This T cell receptor beta chain was found in a study of blood T cell repertoires in COVID-19. Assay used: immunoSEQ multiplex PCR; TCRdb lists only in-frame clones, some missing. Seen here are 380,000 or so clones, 65% to 90% observed once, and the top ten hold around 7.4%. The specimen was peripheral blood. The clonotype comes from a woman aged 60-75 years with COVID-19, enrolled during active disease.

CDR3 residues: CASSIRLAVYEQYF. In DNA, the CDR3 is TGTGCCAGTAGTATCAGACTAGCGGTCTACGAGCAGTACTTC. The rearrangement uses TRBV19 and TRBJ2-7; 9 bases line up with TRBD2. Germline V gene lookup returns CDR1 LNHDA and CDR2 SQIVND (reference sequence). With 3 bases clipped from V and 3 bases from J, the junction kept 3 bases outside the gene matches. CDR3 size: 14 residues.